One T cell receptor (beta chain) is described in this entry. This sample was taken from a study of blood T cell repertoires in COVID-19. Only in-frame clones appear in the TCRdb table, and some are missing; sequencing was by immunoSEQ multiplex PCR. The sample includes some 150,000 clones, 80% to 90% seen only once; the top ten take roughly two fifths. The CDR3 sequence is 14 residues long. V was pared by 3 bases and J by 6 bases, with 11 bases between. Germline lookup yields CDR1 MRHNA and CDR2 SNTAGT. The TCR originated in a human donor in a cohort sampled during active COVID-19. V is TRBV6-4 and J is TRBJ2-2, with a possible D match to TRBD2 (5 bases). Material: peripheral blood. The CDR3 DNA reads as TGTGCCAGCAGTGAATCGGACGGGGCCGGGGAGCTGTTTTTT. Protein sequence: CASSESDGAGELFF.